This record covers a single TCR beta chain. The source of the sample is a study of cytomegalovirus exposure and HLA in healthy donors. Trimming removed 7 bases from V and 10 bases from J; junction bases left unmatched: 10. The CDR3 totals 12 residues. The germline CDR1 and CDR2 sequences are SNHLY and FYNNEI. Primers included in the PCR were 60 Vbeta and 13 Jbeta primers. The table came from immunoSEQ multiplex PCR; TCRdb's copy has only in-frame clones and leaves some out. Among around 54,000 clones listed, around 80% were seen once. The clonotype comes from a man younger than 40 in good health and CMV-seropositive. The specimen was PBMCs. J is TRBJ2-7 and V is TRBV2; TRBD2 aligns across 7 bases. CDR3 DNA sequence: TGTGCCAGCATTGGACTAGAGTACGTCCAGTACTTC. Translated, it gives CASIGLEYVQYF.